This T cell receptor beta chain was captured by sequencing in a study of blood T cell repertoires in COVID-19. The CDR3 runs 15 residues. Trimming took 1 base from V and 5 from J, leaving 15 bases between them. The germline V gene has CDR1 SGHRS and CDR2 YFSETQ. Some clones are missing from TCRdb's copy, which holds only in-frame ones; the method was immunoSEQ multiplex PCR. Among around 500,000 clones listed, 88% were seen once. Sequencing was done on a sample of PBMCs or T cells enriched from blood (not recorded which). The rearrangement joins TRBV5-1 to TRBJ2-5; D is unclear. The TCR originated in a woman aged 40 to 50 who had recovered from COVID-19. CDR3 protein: CASSLTAAPGETQYF. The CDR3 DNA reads TGCGCCAGCAGCTTGACGGCAGCCCCCGGGGAGACCCAGTACTTC.